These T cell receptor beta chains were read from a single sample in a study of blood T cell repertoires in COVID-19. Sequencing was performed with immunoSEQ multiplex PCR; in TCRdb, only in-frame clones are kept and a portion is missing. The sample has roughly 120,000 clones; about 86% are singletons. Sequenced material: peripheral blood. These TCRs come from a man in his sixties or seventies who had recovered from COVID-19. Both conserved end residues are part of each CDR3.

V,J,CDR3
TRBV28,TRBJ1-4,CASSWAATNEKLFF
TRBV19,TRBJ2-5,CASSILGGQRHQETQYF
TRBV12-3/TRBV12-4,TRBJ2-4,CASSFTVGNIQYF
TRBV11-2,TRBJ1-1,CASSRQAVGTEAFF
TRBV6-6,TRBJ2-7,CASRTTGSYEQYF
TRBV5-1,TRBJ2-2,CASSLNAGGNTGELFF
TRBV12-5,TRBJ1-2,CASGTWGVNYGYTF
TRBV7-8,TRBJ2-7,CASSLGHRLTKYEQYF
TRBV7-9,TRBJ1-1,CASRSYRGMNTEAFF
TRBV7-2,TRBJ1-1,CASSFGTGVYEAFF
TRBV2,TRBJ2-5,CASSVGASGGAEETQYF
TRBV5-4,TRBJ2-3,CASSLAGGSTDTQYF
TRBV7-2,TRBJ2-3,CASSLSPRASGSTDTQYF
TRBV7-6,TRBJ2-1,CASSRLAGGLNEQFF
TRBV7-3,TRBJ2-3,CASSLIGGRNTDTQYF
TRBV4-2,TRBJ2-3,CASSHDSSGGAADTQYF
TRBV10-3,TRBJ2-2,CAIRGDSYTGELFF
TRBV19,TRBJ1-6,CASSRARELSALHF
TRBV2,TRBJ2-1,CASSSLVLYNEQFF
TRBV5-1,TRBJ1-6,CASSIGTGGGGNSPLHF
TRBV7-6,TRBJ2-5,CASSFGVQETQYF
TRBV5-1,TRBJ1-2,CASSVDRDSTYGYTF
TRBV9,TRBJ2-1,CASSVGVLAGYNEQFF
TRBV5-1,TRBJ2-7,CASSSSSGGDEQYF
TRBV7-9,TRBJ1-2,CAWEGRRGGYTF
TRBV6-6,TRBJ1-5,CASSPPTRQGVYQPQHF
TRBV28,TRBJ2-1,CASSPPGLAGDEQFF
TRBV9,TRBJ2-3,CASSVSLGGSGTTQYF
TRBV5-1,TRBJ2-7,CASSKNAGGASNEQYF
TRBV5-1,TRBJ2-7,CASSPEGGRPDEQYF
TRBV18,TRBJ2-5,CASSYRTGGQETQYF
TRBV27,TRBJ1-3,CASTTRGVDTIYF
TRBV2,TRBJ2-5,CASTGGSGETQYF
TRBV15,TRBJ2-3,CATSIRQGSDTQYF
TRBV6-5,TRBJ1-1,CASSLRTGGWTEAFF
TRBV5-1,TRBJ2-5,CASRKLAGDETQYF
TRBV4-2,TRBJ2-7,CASSRAEVGSYEQYF
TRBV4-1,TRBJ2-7,CASSRLGQGLYEQYF
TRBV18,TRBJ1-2,CASSPGRGSDYGYTF